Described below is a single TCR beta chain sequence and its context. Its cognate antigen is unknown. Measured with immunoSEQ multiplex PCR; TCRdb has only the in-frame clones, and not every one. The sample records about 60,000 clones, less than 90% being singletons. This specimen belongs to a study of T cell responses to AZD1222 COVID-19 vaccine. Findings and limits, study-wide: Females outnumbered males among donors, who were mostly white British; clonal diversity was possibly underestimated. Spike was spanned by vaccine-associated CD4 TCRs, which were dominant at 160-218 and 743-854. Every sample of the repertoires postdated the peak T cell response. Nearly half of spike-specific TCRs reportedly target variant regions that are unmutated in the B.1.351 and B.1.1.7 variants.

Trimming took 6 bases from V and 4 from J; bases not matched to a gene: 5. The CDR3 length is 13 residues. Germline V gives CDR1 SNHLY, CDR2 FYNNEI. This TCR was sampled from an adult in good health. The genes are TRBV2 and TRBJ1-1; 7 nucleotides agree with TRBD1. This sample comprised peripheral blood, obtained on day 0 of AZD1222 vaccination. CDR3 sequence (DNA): TGTGCCAGCAGCCCCACAGGGGCCACTGAAGCTTTCTTT. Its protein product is CASSPTGATEAFF.